These 21 T cell receptor beta chains came from one sample sequenced in a study of identical twins. TCRdb itself ran the 5' RACE reads through MiXCR, one entry per CDR3 protein. The table has 750,000 to 950,000 distinct CDR3 sequences, over 9% seen once. Another study also made use of these data, one on yellow fever vaccine responses in identical twins.

The sequenced sample consisted of PBMCs. These receptors all come from a woman younger than 35 in good health.

This clonotype showed up just a few times. The rearrangement joins TRBV5-5 to TRBJ1-1; D gene ambiguous. Trimming cost V 4 bases and J 7 bases, with 20 bases left between them. Germline CDR1 and CDR2: SGHKS and YYEKEE (reference sequence). This CDR3 has 15 amino acids. This CDR3 reads CASSLTRRSQGEAFF. Here the CDR3 DNA reads TGTGCCAGCAGCCTCACGCGCCGTTCGCAAGGTGAAGCTTTCTTT. The variable domain in full, completed from reference TRBV5-5 and TRBJ1-1, reads DAGVTQSPTHLIKTRGQQVTLRCSPISGHKSVSWYQQVLGQGPQFIFQYYEKEERGRGNFPDRFSARQFPNYSSELNVNALLLGDSALYLCASSLTRRSQGEAFFGQGTRLTVV.

This clonotype was counted ten times or more. The rearrangement uses TRBV24-1 and TRBJ1-4; D gene ambiguous. Trimming shortened V by 5 bases and J by 3 bases, and 9 bases separated the two germline ends. CDR3 length: 14 amino acids. The V gene's germline CDR1 is KGHDR and CDR2 SFDVKD. CDR3 in amino acids: CATSANGPNEKLFF. CDR3 DNA sequence: TGTGCCACCAGTGCCAACGGCCCTAATGAAAAACTGTTTTTT.

V gene TRBV20-1 combines with J gene TRBJ2-1; no clear D gene. Germline CDR1 is DFQATT and CDR2 is SNEGSKA (reference sequence). The CDR3 loop spans 10 amino acids. Trimming stripped 6 bases from V and 7 bases from J, with 7 bases between. DNA of the CDR3: TGCAGTGCCAACTCAAATGAGCAGTTCTTC. Amino acid sequence: CSANSNEQFF.

V gene TRBV12-3 or TRBV12-4 combines with J gene TRBJ2-7; possible D gene TRBD1, 6 bases. Trimming pared 8 bases from V and 3 bases from J, leaving 14 bases between. This CDR3 has 13 residues. The CDR3 DNA follows: TGTGCCAGCTTGTCTGGGACAAACTACGAGCAGTACGTC. Translated: CASLSGTNYEQYV.

V usage is TRBV6-5 and J usage is TRBJ2-6; 11 positions agree with TRBD1. The germline CDR1 and CDR2 sequences are MNHEY and SVGAGI. This CDR3 is 18 amino acids long. V shed 5 bases, J shed 2 bases, and the junction held 8 bases outside the gene matches. The CDR3 sequence is CASSTEGQGVAGANVLTF. CDR3 DNA: TGTGCCAGCAGTACTGAGGGACAGGGGGTGGCTGGGGCCAACGTCCTGACTTTC.

This clonotype turned up a few times. The rearrangement joins TRBV9 to TRBJ2-3; TRBD1 is a possible D gene (6 bases). V was cut by 4 bases and J by 2 bases, with 14 bases left in between. CDR1 and CDR2 (germline): SGDLS, YYNGEE. The CDR3 has 15 residues. The DNA of the CDR3 is TGTGCCAGCAGCAAGGACAGATTACTCACAGATACGCAGTATTTT. Protein sequence: CASSKDRLLTDTQYF. Using reference TRBV9 and TRBJ2-3 for the parts outside the CDR3, the full variable domain is DSGVTQTPKHLITATGQRVTLRCSPRSGDLSVYWYQQSLDQGLQFLIQYYNGEERAKGNILERFSAQQFPDLHSELNLSSLELGDSALYFCASSKDRLLTDTQYFGPGTRLTVL.

In DNA, the CDR3 is TGTGCCAGCAGTCCCTCCCCCGTAACAGGGTCAGATACGCAGTATTTT. Its translation is CASSPSPVTGSDTQYF. The chain joins TRBV12-3 or TRBV12-4 to TRBJ2-3, with D perhaps matching TRBD1 (6 bases). CDR3 length: 16 residues. V shed 5 bases and J shed 4 bases, with 19 bases lying between them.

The V gene is TRBV2, the J gene TRBJ2-5; TRBD1 matches 7 bases. J gave up 5 bases and V 7 bases, and 10 bases lay outside the gene matches. The germline V gene has CDR1 SNHLY and CDR2 FYNNEI. The CDR3 covers 14 residues. The CDR3 sequence: CASKPETGPETQYF. As DNA, the CDR3 is TGTGCCAGCAAGCCTGAGACAGGGCCGGAGACCCAGTACTTC. The entire variable domain, with the rest obtained from reference TRBV2 and TRBJ2-5, is as follows: EPEVTQTPSHQVTQMGQEVILRCVPISNHLYFYWYRQILGQKVEFLVSFYNNEISEKSEIFDDQFSVERPDGSNFTLKIRSTKLEDSAMYFCASKPETGPETQYFGPGTRLLVL.

This chain links TRBV25-1 with TRBJ2-2, with 10 bases that match TRBD2. Losses at the gene ends were 5 bases for V and 1 base for J; bases not matched to a gene: 13. Germline V lookup: CDR1 MGHDK, CDR2 SYGVNS. The length of the CDR3 is 19 residues. CDR3 sequence (DNA): TGTGCCAGCAGTAACATTATCTTACTAGCGGGAAAGAACACCGGGGAGCTGTTTTTT. Translating it yields CASSNIILLAGKNTGELFF.

The chain has TRBV12-3 or TRBV12-4 and TRBJ1-1; D is uncertain. V was cut by 6 bases and J by 7 bases, with 18 bases left in between. CDR3 size: 14 residues. The CDR3 here is CASRSVGNFGEAFF. The CDR3 DNA sequence: TGTGCCAGCAGGTCGGTGGGGAATTTCGGTGAAGCTTTCTTT.

This clonotype was seen many times. The chain couples TRBV11-2 to TRBJ2-7; D ambiguous. The germline gives CDR1 SGHAT, CDR2 FQNNGV. Deletions cut 0 bases from V and 2 bases from J, with 8 bases between. This CDR3 is built from 14 residues. CDR3 in DNA: TGTGCCAGCAGCTTAGATCCGGGCCCCTACGAGCAGTACGTC. Its translation: CASSLDPGPYEQYV.

The rearrangement uses TRBV4-1 and TRBJ1-2, with TRBD1 matching over 7 bases. The J segment lost 3 bases and the V segment lost 3 bases, leaving 7 bases of the junction unmatched. The CDR3 sequence is 15 residues long. Germline-derived CDR1 and CDR2 are MGHRA and YSYEKL. CDR3 coding DNA: TGCGCCAGCAGCCAGGACCCGACAGGGTACTATGGCTACACCTTC. Translating it yields CASSQDPTGYYGYTF.

This clonotype was observed a handful of times. The V call is TRBV12-3 or TRBV12-4, the J call TRBJ2-2; 10 nucleotides match TRBD2. Germline trimming cut 0 bases from V and 6 bases from J; bases unmatched to any gene: 4. This CDR3 region has 16 residues. The CDR3 here is CASSLAHLAGAGELFF. The CDR3 DNA reads TGTGCCAGCAGTTTAGCGCACCTAGCGGGAGCCGGGGAGCTGTTTTTT.

Written as DNA, the CDR3 is TGTGCCAGCACTTCTGTTCGTACCCTTACAGATACGCAGTATTTT. Translation: CASTSVRTLTDTQYF. The rearrangement links TRBV18 to TRBJ2-3; D is ambiguous. Trimming shortened V by 8 bases and J by 3 bases, and 18 bases separated the two germline ends. The CDR3 length is 15 residues. Germline V lookup: CDR1 KGHSH, CDR2 LQKENI.

This clonotype was recorded at least ten times. V gene TRBV12-3 or TRBV12-4 combines with J gene TRBJ1-4, with D unclear. Trimming left V 6 bases short and J 8 bases short, with 7 bases between. The CDR3 extends over 11 amino acids. CDR3 in DNA: TGTGCCAGCAGCCTCAGAGAAAAACTGTTTTTT. The encoded protein is CASSLREKLFF.

This chain links TRBV5-1 with TRBJ2-5, with D hard to call. Trimming left V 2 bases short and J 9 bases short, with 14 bases between. Germline CDR1 SGHRS, CDR2 YFSETQ. CDR3 length equals 13 residues. The CDR3 sequence: CASSFPQDEAQYF. The CDR3 region has the DNA TGCGCCAGCAGCTTTCCCCAGGACGAGGCCCAGTACTTC.

As for this clonotype: One end of the junction varies from germline; a read error may be responsible. The genes are TRBV12-3 or TRBV12-4 and TRBJ2-1; perhaps TRBD1 as D (6 bases). The CDR3 has 19 amino acids. The CDR3 DNA follows: TGTGCCTGCAGTTTCCCCTCTACAGGGTCTGGGAGCTCCTACAATGAGCAGTTCTTC. Amino acid sequence: CACSFPSTGSGSSYNEQFF.

V is TRBV2 and J is TRBJ2-2; unclear D gene. The V gene lost 3 bases and the J gene lost 7 bases, with 15 bases spanning the gap. This CDR3 region has 15 residues. Per the germline V gene, CDR1 is SNHLY and CDR2 is FYNNEI. CDR3 residues: CASSESAIFSGELFF. DNA of the CDR3: TGTGCCAGCAGTGAGAGTGCTATATTTAGCGGGGAGCTGTTTTTT.

V and J are TRBV28 and TRBJ2-7; D may be TRBD1 (6 bases). CDR1 and CDR2 from the germline V gene are MDHEN and SYDVKM. Trimming removed 6 bases from V and 2 bases from J, with 17 bases in between. The CDR3 runs to 15 residues. The CDR3 reads CASRRGTGGTYEQYF. The CDR3 coding sequence is TGTGCCAGCAGGAGGGGTACTGGGGGCACCTACGAGCAGTACTTC. Based on the CDR3 plus reference TRBV28 and TRBJ2-7, the full variable domain is DVKVTQSSRYLVKRTGEKVFLECVQDMDHENMFWYRQDPGLGLRLIYFSYDVKMKEKGDIPEGYSVSREKKERFSLILESASTNQTSMYLCASRRGTGGTYEQYFGPGTRLTVT.

This clonotype has a count of ten or more. CDR3 sequence: CSAREGPMNTEAFF. For the CDR3, the DNA is TGCAGTGCTAGAGAGGGACCCATGAACACTGAAGCTTTCTTT. The rearrangement links TRBV20-1 to TRBJ1-1, with D maybe TRBD1 (5 bases). V was clipped by 0 bases and J by 0 bases, with 8 bases between them. Germline V gene lookup returns CDR1 DFQATT and CDR2 SNEGSKA (reference sequence). This CDR3 region has 14 residues.

This chain joins TRBV7-8 and TRBJ1-1; TRBD1 matches at 7 bases. The CDR3 has 13 amino acids. Per the germline V gene, CDR1 is SGHVS and CDR2 is FQNEAQ. Trimming took 5 bases from V and 3 from J; bases not matched to a gene: 3. CDR3 nucleotides: TGTGCCAGCAGCGACAGGGCTCACACTGAAGCTTTCTTT. Protein: CASSDRAHTEAFF.